The next 18 T cell receptor beta chains were all read from a single sample in a study of blood T cell repertoires in COVID-19. The protocol was immunoSEQ multiplex PCR, while the TCRdb copy is restricted to in-frame clones and leaves out a portion. There are 52,000 or so clones in the sample; more than 90% occur only once, and 9.7% lies in the top ten. Sequencing used peripheral blood. These receptors came from a woman aged 80 or older with acute or convalescent COVID-19.

J is TRBJ2-7 and V is TRBV6-2 or TRBV6-3; a possible D gene is TRBD2 (6 bases). The germline CDR1 and CDR2 sequences are MNHEY and SVGEGT. The CDR3 contains 16 residues. V lost 3 bases and J lost 4, with 19 bases in between. The CDR3 protein is CASSYRRDSGGYEQYF. The CDR3 bases are TGTGCCAGCAGTTATCGTCGGGACTCTGGGGGATACGAGCAGTACTTC.

The chain recombines TRBV4-3 with TRBJ1-1, with a possible D match to TRBD1 (5 bases). CDR1 LGHNA and CDR2 YSLEER come from the germline V gene. CDR3 size: 15 residues. Trimming shortened V by 0 bases and J by 4 bases, and 12 bases separated the two germline ends. The CDR3 DNA reads TGCGCCAGCAGCCAAGATGCTCGGGGGGGCACTGAAGCTTTCTTT. It translates to CASSQDARGGTEAFF.

For this clone: Germline and junction disagree at one end, which may indicate a read error. V is TRBV7-9 and J is TRBJ1-1; TRBD1 is a possible D gene (5 bases). Per germline, CDR1 SEHNR and CDR2 FQNEAQ (reference sequence). The CDR3 is 12 residues long. The DNA of the CDR3 is TGCTTTTGCGGGGGGGAGAACACTGAAGCTTTCTTT. Its protein product is CFCGGENTEAFF.

CDR3 protein: CASSHYLARDGGYTF. Written as DNA, the CDR3 is TGTGCCAGCAGCCATTACCTAGCGCGGGACGGGGGCTACACCTTC. The V and J genes are TRBV3-1 (or the pseudogene TRBV3-2) and TRBJ1-2; tentative D call: TRBD1 (5 bases). Trimming removed 3 bases at V and 8 bases at J, with 19 bases between. The CDR3 is 15 amino acids. The germline V gene encodes CDR1 LGHDT and CDR2 YNNKEL (reference sequence).

This sequence joins TRBV21-1 and TRBJ1-4; TRBD1, as called in the table, went unchecked against the DNA. TRBV21-1 is designated a pseudogene. CDR3 length: 14 amino acids. For the CDR3, the DNA is TGTGCCAGCAGCAAAGCAGGGGTTGGTGAAAAACTGTTTTTT. Residues: CASSKAGVGEKLFF.

This chain connects TRBV28 to TRBJ1-3; tentative D call: TRBD1 (6 bases). Trimming took 8 bases from V and 0 from J, leaving 11 bases between them. This CDR3 comprises 14 residues. CDR1 and CDR2 from the germline V gene are MDHEN and SYDVKM. The CDR3 sequence is CASRDTSSGNTIYF. The DNA for the CDR3 is TGTGCCAGCCGGGACACCAGCTCTGGAAACACCATATATTTT.

The CDR3 loop reads CASSYTPDGGALYTF. In DNA form, the CDR3 reads TGTGCCAGCAGTTACACCCCGGACGGGGGGGCCTTGTACACCTTC. This chain connects TRBV6-5 to TRBJ1-2; tentative D call: TRBD1 (6 bases). V was cut by 2 bases and J by 11 bases, with 21 bases left in between. The CDR3 has 15 amino acids. Germline CDR1 reads MNHEY; CDR2 reads SVGAGI.

The chain links TRBV4-2 to TRBJ1-4; D uncertain. This CDR3 is built from 15 residues. Trimming removed 0 bases from V and 5 bases from J, with 10 bases in between. Germline V gene sequence: CDR1 LGHNA, CDR2 YNFKEQ. The CDR3 loop is CASSQDSGLNEKLFF. The DNA for the CDR3 is TGTGCCAGCAGCCAAGATTCAGGCCTAAATGAAAAACTGTTTTTT.

This clone is a singleton in its sample. V and J are TRBV6-5 and TRBJ1-2; D uncertain. The CDR3 contains 14 residues. CDR1 and CDR2 from the germline V gene are MNHEY and SVGAGI. V lost 2 bases, J lost 2 bases, and 9 bases lay in between. The CDR3: CASSYSGSNYGYTF. In nucleotides, the CDR3 is TGTGCCAGCAGTTACAGCGGGTCCAACTATGGCTACACCTTC.

This clone was observed many times. V and J are TRBV15 and TRBJ1-5; 8 bases are shared with TRBD1. Germline CDR1 and CDR2: LNHNV and YYDKDF (reference sequence). The J segment lost 6 bases and the V segment lost 1 base, leaving 11 bases of the junction unmatched. The CDR3 has 17 residues. CDR3 sequence (DNA): TGTGCCACCAGCAGAGCCACAGGGGGGACGATCAGTCAGCCCCAGCATTTT. Its protein product is CATSRATGGTISQPQHF. Full variable domain (outside the CDR3, taken from reference TRBV15 and TRBJ1-5): DAMVIQNPRYQVTQFGKPVTLSCSQTLNHNVMYWYQQKSSQAPKLLFHYYDKDFNNEADTPDNFQSRRPNTSFCFLDIRSPGLGDTAMYLCATSRATGGTISQPQHFGDGTRLSIL.

Written as DNA, the CDR3 is TGTGCCAGCTCCGGGTGGCTCTCGCAGTATTTT. Protein sequence: CASSGWLSQYF. V usage is TRBV18 and J usage is TRBJ2-3; D not resolved. The V gene's germline CDR1 is KGHSH and CDR2 LQKENI. V lost 6 bases to trimming and J lost 10 bases, with 11 bases between them. This CDR3 is 11 amino acids long. The whole variable domain, filled in from reference TRBV18 and TRBJ2-3, reads NAGVMQNPRHLVRRRGQEARLRCSPMKGHSHVYWYRQLPEEGLKFMVYLQKENIIDESGMPKERFSAEFPKEGPSILRIQQVVRGDSAAYFCASSGWLSQYFGPGTRLTVL.

The genes are TRBV3-1 (or the pseudogene TRBV3-2) and TRBJ2-5; 9 bases align to TRBD2. Germline V gives CDR1 LGHDT, CDR2 YNNKEL (reference sequence). After removal of 1 base from V and 4 bases from J, the junction contained 4 bases not matched to a gene. The CDR3 totals 15 residues. CDR3: CASSQGLAEGETQYF. CDR3 nucleotide sequence: TGTGCCAGCAGCCAAGGACTAGCGGAGGGAGAGACCCAGTACTTC.

The genes are TRBV28 and TRBJ2-3, with TRBD2 matching over 9 bases. The junction had 5 bases not matched to a gene; V was cut back by 2 bases and J by 2 bases. Germline CDR1 is MDHEN and CDR2 is SYDVKM. The CDR3 spans 16 residues. The CDR3 region has the DNA TGTGCCAGCAGTTTAGCAGCGGGAGGCCTCACAGATACGCAGTATTTT. Translation: CASSLAAGGLTDTQYF.

This clone was counted a single time. The chain combines TRBV5-6 with TRBJ1-2; 9 bases agree with TRBD1. CDR3 length: 15 residues. V lost 1 base to trimming and J lost 4 bases; unmatched junction nucleotides: 5. Germline CDR1 and CDR2: SGHDT and YYEEEE. Written as DNA, the CDR3 is TGTGCCAGCAGCTTGTCGGACAGGGGTCTCTATGGCTACACCTTC. Its protein product is CASSLSDRGLYGYTF.

The chain links TRBV7-2 to TRBJ1-2; 7 bases fit TRBD1. With V trimmed by 3 bases and J by 8 bases, 6 bases remained unmatched. There are 13 residues in the CDR3. CDR1 is SGHTA and CDR2 is FQGNSA in the germline V gene. The CDR3, as DNA: TGTGCCAGCAGCTTTACAGGGGAAAGGGGCTACACCTTC. This translates into CASSFTGERGYTF.

The chain has TRBV30 and TRBJ1-4; D unclear. Trimming stripped 1 base from V and 8 bases from J, with 11 bases between. This CDR3 contains 13 residues. Germline values: CDR1 GTSNPN, CDR2 SVGIG (reference sequence). The CDR3 loop reads CAWSGTQAEKLFF. Written as DNA, the CDR3 is TGTGCCTGGAGTGGCACACAAGCGGAAAAACTGTTTTTT.

The table lists this clone with a few counts. The gene calls are TRBV9 and TRBJ1-6; tentatively, D is TRBD1 (6 bases). CDR1 and CDR2 from the germline V gene are SGDLS and YYNGEE. V was pared by 0 bases and J by 7 bases, with 14 bases between. The CDR3 is 16 residues long. CDR3 coding DNA: TGTGCCAGCAGCGTAGGCTCAGGGCAGGGGAATTCACCCCTCCACTTT. Its protein product is CASSVGSGQGNSPLHF.

The chain joins TRBV2 to TRBJ1-2, with D hard to call. Germline CDR1 reads SNHLY; CDR2 reads FYNNEI. The CDR3 has 13 residues. V was trimmed by 4 bases and J by 4 bases, leaving 10 bases between them. Here the CDR3 DNA reads TGTGCCAGCAGTGTCGGTCCCTTCTATGGCTACACCTTC. Its translation: CASSVGPFYGYTF. Full variable domain (remainder filled in from reference TRBV2 and TRBJ1-2): EPEVTQTPSHQVTQMGQEVILRCVPISNHLYFYWYRQILGQKVEFLVSFYNNEISEKSEIFDDQFSVERPDGSNFTLKIRSTKLEDSAMYFCASSVGPFYGYTFGSGTRLTVV.